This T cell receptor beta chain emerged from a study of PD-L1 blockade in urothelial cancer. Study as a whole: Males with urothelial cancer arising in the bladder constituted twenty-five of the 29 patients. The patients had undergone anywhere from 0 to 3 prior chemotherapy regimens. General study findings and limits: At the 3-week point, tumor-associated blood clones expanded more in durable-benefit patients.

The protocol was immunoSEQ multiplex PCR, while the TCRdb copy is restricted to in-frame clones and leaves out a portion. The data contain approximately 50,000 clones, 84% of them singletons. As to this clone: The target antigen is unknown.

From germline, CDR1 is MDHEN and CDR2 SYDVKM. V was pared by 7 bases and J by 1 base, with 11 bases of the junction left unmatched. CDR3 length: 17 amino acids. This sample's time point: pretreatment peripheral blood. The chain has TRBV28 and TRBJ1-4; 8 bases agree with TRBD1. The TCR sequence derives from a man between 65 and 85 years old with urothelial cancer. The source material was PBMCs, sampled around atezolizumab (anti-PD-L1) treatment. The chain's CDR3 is CASTRQGAVVTNEKLFF. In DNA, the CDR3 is TGTGCCAGCACCCGCCAGGGGGCAGTTGTAACTAATGAAAAACTGTTTTTT.